Given below is one T cell receptor (beta chain) in context. The antigen is unknown. The sample belongs to a study of cytomegalovirus exposure and HLA in healthy donors. Overall study context: In an early release, HLA-typed donors contributed 77 million or so unique TCR sequences. Whole-study findings and limits: Specific recognition of CMV antigens was confirmed in vitro for a few chains (all CMV-associated). Follow-up analysis later connected one missense variant in DCLRE1C with trimming of TCR beta V- and J-genes. According to a later analysis, donors in an Asian-associated ancestry cluster reportedly had fewer N-insertions than the approximately 670-donor mean.

The germline V gene has CDR1 MNHNS and CDR2 SASEGT. This CDR3 comprises 13 residues. Trimming cost V 10 bases and J 3 bases, with 13 bases left between them. PCR used 60 Vbeta primers and 13 Jbeta primers. The protocol was immunoSEQ multiplex PCR, while the TCRdb copy is restricted to in-frame clones and leaves out a portion. The sample shows a few hundred thousand clones, approximately 90% of them seen only once. The sequence came from a woman aged 18-29 years in good health and CMV-seronegative. This chain connects TRBV6-1 to TRBJ1-5; tentative D call: TRBD1 (6 bases). The sequencing sample was made of PBMCs. This chain's CDR3 is CATTGQHNQPQHF. As DNA, the CDR3 is TGTGCCACCACTGGACAGCACAATCAGCCCCAGCATTTT.